This T cell receptor beta chain was found in a study of shared clonotypes between healthy human individuals. Study background: Three plates were used per donor for CD4 naive, three for CD4 memory, two for CD8 naive and one for CD8 memory.

Study findings and constraints: Sequencing depth was predicted to influence how clonotypes are shared among donors.

Using immunoSEQ multiplex PCR, the repertoire was profiled, and TCRdb retains in-frame clones only, with some absent. The sample lists some 900,000 clones, approximately 80% occurring once. Memory CD4+ cells were the fraction left after CD45RA+ naive selection. Concerning this clone itself: Its antigen is not known.

Sequenced input: memory CD4+ T cells sorted from blood. Subset noted: CD45RA-negative fraction. This receptor was taken from a young man in good health.

CDR3 DNA: TGTGCCAGCAGCTTAGGTCTAGCGGGAGTAGGTGACACCGGGGAGCTGTTTTTT. This gives the protein CASSLGLAGVGDTGELFF. The rearrangement links TRBV7-8 to TRBJ2-2, with 10 bases that match TRBD2. Losses at the gene ends were 1 base for V and 3 bases for J; bases not matched to a gene: 8. Germline assignment: CDR1 SGHVS and CDR2 FQNEAQ. The CDR3 has 18 amino acids.